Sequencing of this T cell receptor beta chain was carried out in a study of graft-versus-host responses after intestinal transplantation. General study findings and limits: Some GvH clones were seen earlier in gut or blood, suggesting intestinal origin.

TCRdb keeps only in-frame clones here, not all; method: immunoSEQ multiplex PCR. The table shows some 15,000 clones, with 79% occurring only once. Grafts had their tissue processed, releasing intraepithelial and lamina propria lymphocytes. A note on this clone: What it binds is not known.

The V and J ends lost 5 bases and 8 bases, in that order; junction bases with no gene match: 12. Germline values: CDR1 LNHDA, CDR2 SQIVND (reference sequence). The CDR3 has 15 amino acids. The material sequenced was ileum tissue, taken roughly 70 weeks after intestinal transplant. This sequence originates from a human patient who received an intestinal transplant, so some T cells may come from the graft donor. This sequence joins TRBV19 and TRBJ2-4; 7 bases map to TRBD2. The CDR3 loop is CASSPRSSGDDIQYF. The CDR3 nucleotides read TGTGCCAGTAGTCCCCGATCGAGCGGGGATGACATTCAGTACTTC.